Presented here are 26 T cell receptor beta chains from one specimen sequenced in a study of human T cells and chemical hapten exposure. Unseparated into fractions, whole blood served as the source from which total RNA was extracted. TCRdb itself ran the 5' RACE reads through MiXCR, one entry per CDR3 protein. Of 70,000 to 85,000 distinct CDR3 sequences listed, more than 15% were seen once; the top ten hold nearly 7%. Source of these receptors: a female donor in good health.

A few counts support this clonotype. This may arise from a read error, as a much more abundant clone is one base away. The gene calls are TRBV14 and TRBJ1-1; D unclear. The CDR3 loop spans 15 amino acids. CDR1 and CDR2 (germline): SGHDN, FVKESK. The CDR3 sequence: CASSQKRTWSTEALF. CDR3 DNA sequence: TGTGCCAGCAGCCAAAAACGGACCTGGAGCACTGAAGCTCTCTTT.

The chain employs TRBV29-1 and TRBJ2-5; D unclear. Trimming stripped 8 bases from V and 1 base from J, with 11 bases between. The CDR3 is 12 amino acids. The germline gives CDR1 SQVTM, CDR2 ANQGSEA. The CDR3 is CSCIGVQETQYF. Here the CDR3 DNA reads TGCAGCTGCATCGGCGTCCAAGAGACCCAGTACTTC.

As regards this clonotype: A much larger clone is a single base away; this may be a read error. The chain joins TRBV7-9 to TRBJ1-1; D not resolved. The CDR3 is 13 residues long. Germline CDR1 SEHNR, CDR2 FQNEAQ (reference sequence). The CDR3 coding sequence is TGTGCCAGCGGCTTAGAAGCGAACACTGAAGCTTTCTTT. This encodes CASGLEANTEAFF. Looking up the rest from reference TRBV7-9 and TRBJ1-1 gives the full variable domain: DTGVSQNPRHKITKRGQNVTFRCDPISEHNRLYWYRQTLGQGPEFLTYFQNEAQLEKSRLLSDRFSAERPKGSFSTLEIQRTEQGDSAMYLCASGLEANTEAFFGQGTRLTVV.

The J gene is TRBJ2-1, the V gene TRBV5-1, with D perhaps being TRBD1 or TRBD2 (5 bases each). Germline V gives CDR1 SGHRS, CDR2 YFSETQ. The CDR3 totals 15 residues. V shed 6 bases and J shed 9 bases, with 22 bases lying between them. CDR3 amino acids: CASTQGETSLTEQFF. For the CDR3, the DNA is TGCGCCAGCACCCAAGGGGAAACTAGTTTGACTGAGCAGTTCTTC.

The rearrangement uses TRBV20-1 and TRBJ2-5; D is unclear. There are 10 residues in the CDR3. Looked up from germline, CDR1 is DFQATT and CDR2 is SNEGSKA (reference sequence). Trimming pared 6 bases from V and 3 bases from J, leaving 5 bases between. In DNA, the CDR3 is TGCAGTGCAGAGAAAGAGACCCAGTACTTC. Residues: CSAEKETQYF.

There are a few counts of this clonotype. The genes are TRBV6-1 and TRBJ1-4; 7 nucleotides match TRBD1. The CDR3 is 16 amino acids. CDR1 is MNHNS, CDR2 SASEGT, per germline. V lost 5 bases, J lost 0 bases, and 6 bases stayed unmatched. CDR3 nucleotide sequence: TGTGCCAGCAGTAGGGGACAGACGGCAACTAATGAAAAACTGTTTTTT. This gives the protein CASSRGQTATNEKLFF.

This clonotype was observed a few times. The chain couples TRBV9 to TRBJ2-7, with D tentatively TRBD2 (6 bases). The CDR3 loop spans 14 amino acids. The germline V gene has CDR1 SGDLS and CDR2 YYNGEE. Trimming left V 3 bases short and J 0 bases short, with 10 bases between. CDR3 nucleotides: TGTGCCAGCAGCGCGTGGGACTCCTCCTACGAGCAGTACTTC. Translation gives CASSAWDSSYEQYF.

The chain couples TRBV6-6 to TRBJ2-3, with D uncertain. V lost 5 bases to trimming and J lost 7 bases, with 16 bases between them. CDR1 is MNHNY and CDR2 is SVGAGI in the germline V gene (reference sequence). This CDR3 is built from 14 residues. This chain's CDR3 is CASSPSRTFHTQYF. The CDR3 DNA reads as TGTGCCAGCAGTCCTTCGCGGACGTTTCATACGCAGTATTTT.

CDR3 loop: CASSRPSTGQEAFF. CDR3 in DNA: TGTGCCAGCTCACGCCCCTCGACAGGGCAAGAAGCTTTCTTT. The chain carries TRBV18 and TRBJ1-1; 7 bases are shared with TRBD1. CDR3 length: 14 residues. Germline V gives CDR1 KGHSH, CDR2 LQKENI. Trimming cost V 4 bases and J 8 bases; bases outside gene matches: 10.

The chain is built from TRBV7-9 and TRBJ1-5, with D unclear. The germline V gene encodes CDR1 SEHNR and CDR2 FQNEAQ (reference sequence). The CDR3 spans 14 residues. Trimming stripped 3 bases from V and 6 bases from J, with 12 bases between. The DNA of the CDR3 is TGTGCCAGCAGCTTTTCCGCGGAGGGTCAGCCCCAGCATTTT. Translated: CASSFSAEGQPQHF.

The V call is TRBV5-1, the J call TRBJ2-3; the match to TRBD1 covers 9 bases. This CDR3 has 14 residues. CDR1 and CDR2 (germline): SGHRS, YFSETQ. V was pared by 5 bases and J by 5 bases, with 6 bases of the junction left unmatched. The CDR3 DNA reads as TGCGCCAGCAGAGAAACAGGGGGCGTAGATACGCAGTATTTT. It specifies CASRETGGVDTQYF. Based on the CDR3 plus reference TRBV5-1 and TRBJ2-3, the full variable domain is KAGVTQTPRYLIKTRGQQVTLSCSPISGHRSVSWYQQTPGQGLQFLFEYFSETQRNKGNFPGRFSGRQFSNSRSEMNVSTLELGDSALYLCASRETGGVDTQYFGPGTRLTVL.

The V call is TRBV6-2 or TRBV6-3, the J call TRBJ2-5; unclear D gene. V was clipped by 2 bases and J by 9 bases, with 28 bases between them. CDR3 length: 18 residues. Germline assignment: CDR1 MNHEY and CDR2 SVGEGT. The CDR3 is CASSYGDVLSRSSMAQYF. In DNA form, the CDR3 reads TGTGCCAGCAGTTACGGCGATGTCCTAAGCAGAAGCTCAATGGCCCAGTACTTC.

This clonotype was seen at least ten times. The V call is TRBV2, the J call TRBJ1-1; 11 bases are shared with TRBD1. The germline gives CDR1 SNHLY, CDR2 FYNNEI. V shed 6 bases, J shed 5 bases, and the junction held 8 bases outside the gene matches. The CDR3 length is 15 residues. This CDR3 reads CASRLDRGRQTEAFF. CDR3 coding DNA: TGTGCCAGCAGGCTGGACAGGGGGCGACAAACTGAAGCTTTCTTT.

At least ten counts were recorded for this clonotype. The chain recombines TRBV28 with TRBJ2-6; weak D call: TRBD2 (5 bases). Germline assignment: CDR1 MDHEN and CDR2 SYDVKM. Trimming cost V 10 bases and J 0 bases, with 13 bases left between them. The CDR3 sequence is 15 residues long. The CDR3 coding sequence is TGTGCCATCCCCGCCGGGAACTCTGGGGCCAACGTCCTGACTTTC. Encoded protein: CAIPAGNSGANVLTF.

This clonotype was recorded a few times. This chain uses TRBV6-1 with TRBJ2-5; D may be TRBD1 (6 bases). The germline CDR1 and CDR2 sequences are MNHNS and SASEGT. V gave up 7 bases and J gave up 5 bases, with 17 bases separating them. The CDR3 length is 14 residues. CDR3: CASTPRAGDETQYF. For the CDR3, the DNA is TGTGCCAGCACCCCCAGGGCAGGGGACGAGACCCAGTACTTC.

Only a few counts were recorded for this clonotype. V gene TRBV6-5 combines with J gene TRBJ1-6, with D tentatively TRBD1 (6 bases). V was shortened by 5 bases and J by 7 bases, with 12 bases between the two germline ends. The CDR3 covers 14 residues. The germline CDR1 and CDR2 sequences are MNHEY and SVGAGI. CDR3 sequence: CASSLQGRNSPLHF. The CDR3, as DNA: TGTGCCAGCAGTCTACAGGGTAGAAATTCACCCCTCCACTTT.

The chain combines TRBV5-1 with TRBJ2-3, with 8 bases identical to TRBD2. The junction had 4 bases not matched to a gene; V was cut back by 2 bases and J by 2 bases. This CDR3 contains 15 residues. In germline, CDR1 is SGHRS, CDR2 YFSETQ. This CDR3 reads CASSFVAGITDTQYF. The CDR3 DNA is TGCGCCAGCAGCTTTGTAGCGGGGATCACAGATACGCAGTATTTT.

Ten or more counts support this clonotype. The CDR3 nucleotides are TGTGCCAGCAGCTTAGCGGGGAACACTGAAGCTTTCTTT. Its protein product is CASSLAGNTEAFF. This chain links TRBV7-6 with TRBJ1-1; unclear D gene. V was clipped by 0 bases and J by 1 base, with 3 bases between them. The germline V gene encodes CDR1 SGHVS and CDR2 FNYEAQ. This CDR3 has 13 residues.

This clonotype was counted many times. The V gene is TRBV28, the J gene TRBJ2-3; D is uncertain. Trimming took 2 bases from V and 0 from J, leaving 3 bases between them. Germline V gives CDR1 MDHEN, CDR2 SYDVKM. The CDR3 has 13 residues. Here the CDR3 DNA reads TGTGCCAGCAGTTTACCTAGCACAGATACGCAGTATTTT. Translation: CASSLPSTDTQYF.

This chain joins TRBV14 and TRBJ2-1; maybe TRBD1 (7 bases). V lost 6 bases and J lost 9, with 18 bases in between. Germline V gives CDR1 SGHDN, CDR2 FVKESK. The CDR3 runs 14 residues. CDR3 in DNA: TGTGCCAGCAGTTTGCGGGACAGTCTCGCTGAGCAGTTCTTC. It codes for CASSLRDSLAEQFF.

This clonotype has a handful of counts. The V gene is TRBV10-2, the J gene TRBJ2-1; weak D call: TRBD2 (6 bases). Germline V CDR1 and CDR2: WSHSY, SAAADI. Trimming took 6 bases from V and 5 from J, leaving 11 bases between them. The CDR3 contains 13 residues. CDR3 coding DNA: TGCGCCAGCAGCCAGGGAGGAAACAATGAGCAGTTCTTC. It encodes CASSQGGNNEQFF.

This clonotype occurred a few times. The chain links TRBV6-5 to TRBJ2-7, with 7 bases lining up with TRBD1. Germline CDR1 MNHEY, CDR2 SVGAGI. This CDR3 has 15 amino acids. Germline trimming cut 0 bases from V and 7 bases from J; bases unmatched to any gene: 9. DNA of the CDR3: TGTGCCAGCAGTTACTCTGCGGCAGGGGGTAGTGAGCAGTACTTC. Its protein is CASSYSAAGGSEQYF.

J is TRBJ1-1 and V is TRBV5-1; D gene ambiguous. This CDR3 comprises 14 residues. Trimming pared 1 base from V and 0 bases from J, leaving 7 bases between. CDR1 and CDR2 from the germline V gene are SGHRS and YFSETQ. CDR3 amino acids: CASSLSGMNTEAFF. In DNA form, the CDR3 reads TGCGCCAGCAGCTTGTCTGGTATGAACACTGAAGCTTTCTTT.

J is TRBJ1-5 and V is TRBV20-1; TRBD1 aligns across 7 bases. Germline CDR1 and CDR2: DFQATT and SNEGSKA (reference sequence). This CDR3 has 13 amino acids. V lost 5 bases, J lost 2 bases, and 3 bases stayed unmatched. The DNA for the CDR3 is TGCAGTGCTGACAGGGCGGGCAATCAGCCCCAGCATTTT. It translates to CSADRAGNQPQHF.

Ten or more counts support this clonotype. The chain uses TRBV28 and TRBJ2-6; either TRBD1 or TRBD2 may fit D (6 bases each). In germline, CDR1 is MDHEN, CDR2 SYDVKM. The length of the CDR3 is 15 residues. V was shortened by 6 bases and J by 0 bases, with 9 bases between the two germline ends. In DNA, the CDR3 is TGTGCCAGCAGAGGGGGGAGCTCTGGGGCCAACGTCCTGACTTTC. Translating gives CASRGGSSGANVLTF.

J is TRBJ1-2 and V is TRBV7-2; D is ambiguous. Trimming cost V 0 bases and J 0 bases, with 14 bases left between them. The CDR3 extends over 17 amino acids. Germline V gene sequence: CDR1 SGHTA, CDR2 FQGNSA. The CDR3 region has the DNA TGTGCCAGCAGCTTAGCCGGCCCCCCAGTCCCTAACTATGGCTACACCTTC. This sequence encodes CASSLAGPPVPNYGYTF.